Below are 15 T cell receptor beta chains sequenced from a single sample in a study of identical twins. One entry per CDR3 protein, called by TCRdb with MiXCR from the 5' RACE reads. The table lists hundreds of thousands of distinct CDR3 sequences, around 21% of them singletons. These data were also reused for a study on T cells expressing NK-cell markers.

Sequencing was carried out using PBMCs. The receptor set was obtained from a woman aged 18-30 years in good health.

This chain uses TRBV11-2 with TRBJ2-1; D may correspond to TRBD1 or TRBD2 (6 bases each). Trimming pared 5 bases from V and 10 bases from J, leaving 18 bases between. CDR3 size: 14 residues. Germline V gene data show CDR1 as SGHAT and CDR2 as FQNNGV. CDR3 bases: TGTGCCAGCAGCCGGATACAGGGCGGGACCGAGCAGTTCTTC. Translation: CASSRIQGGTEQFF.

The chain has TRBV7-2 and TRBJ2-2, with TRBD2 matching 11 bases. V was pared by 4 bases and J by 5 bases, with 3 bases of the junction left unmatched. Germline V gives CDR1 SGHTA, CDR2 FQGNSA. The CDR3 loop spans 15 amino acids. The CDR3 reads CASSSLAGATGELFF. The CDR3 DNA sequence: TGTGCCAGCAGCTCACTAGCGGGAGCTACCGGGGAGCTGTTTTTT.

The gene calls are TRBV6-5 and TRBJ2-3, with 8 positions matching TRBD2. V lost 2 bases and J lost 4; bases outside the gene matches: 5. Germline CDR1 MNHEY, CDR2 SVGAGI. There are 15 residues in the CDR3. DNA for the CDR3: TGTGCCAGCAGTTACCGGCGGGGGGCGGCAGATACGCAGTATTTT. Protein product: CASSYRRGAADTQYF.

The CDR3 is CSMRVNTEAFF. CDR3 sequence (DNA): TGCAGCATGCGGGTTAACACTGAAGCTTTCTTT. This rearrangement joins TRBV29-1 to TRBJ1-1; the D is unclear. The germline gives CDR1 SQVTM, CDR2 ANQGSEA. The ends were cut back, 8 bases at V and 2 bases at J, with 9 bases in the middle. CDR3 length equals 11 residues.

This clonotype has at least ten counts. This CDR3 is CASSLRDTGRRLHF. CDR3 nucleotides: TGTGCCAGCAGCTTACGGGACACTGGCCGACGCCTCCACTTT. The chain links TRBV5-5 to TRBJ1-6, with TRBD1 as a possible D gene (6 bases). The CDR3 has 14 residues. Germline V lookup: CDR1 SGHKS, CDR2 YYEKEE (reference sequence). V shed 2 bases and J shed 15 bases, with 18 bases lying between them.

Only a few counts were recorded for this clonotype. The chain recombines TRBV5-1 with TRBJ2-1; D remains ambiguous. V lost 4 bases, J lost 6 bases, and 11 bases lay in between. Germline V gives CDR1 SGHRS, CDR2 YFSETQ. This CDR3 spans 13 amino acids. The CDR3 bases are TGCGCCAGCAGCCCCCCTCTCCCCAATGAGCAGTTCTTC. It yields the protein CASSPPLPNEQFF. The full variable domain, in which reference TRBV5-1 and TRBJ2-1 provide the parts outside the CDR3, is KAGVTQTPRYLIKTRGQQVTLSCSPISGHRSVSWYQQTPGQGLQFLFEYFSETQRNKGNFPGRFSGRQFSNSRSEMNVSTLELGDSALYLCASSPPLPNEQFFGPGTRLTVL.

There are a few counts of this clonotype. The V gene is TRBV9, the J gene TRBJ2-2; D is possibly TRBD2 (6 bases). CDR1 is SGDLS and CDR2 is YYNGEE in the germline V gene. With 4 bases removed from V and 4 bases from J, the gap between germline ends came to 11 bases. The CDR3 is 14 amino acids. The CDR3 nucleotides are TGTGCCAGCAGCTCCACTAGCTTCACCGGGGAGCTGTTTTTT. Translation: CASSSTSFTGELFF.

The gene calls are TRBV12-3 or TRBV12-4 and TRBJ2-2; D call uncertain. V lost 6 bases and J 6 bases, leaving 11 bases between the germline ends. The CDR3 loop spans 13 amino acids. The CDR3 DNA sequence: TGTGCCAGCAGCCCCCCCGGGCCCGGGGAGCTGTTTTTT. This sequence encodes CASSPPGPGELFF.

The V call is TRBV9, the J call TRBJ2-7; TRBD1 might be the D (6 bases). CDR1 is SGDLS, CDR2 YYNGEE, per germline. The CDR3 totals 13 residues. Deletions cut 3 bases from V and 5 bases from J, with 12 bases between. CDR3 sequence: CASSATGWNEQYF. CDR3 nucleotides: TGTGCCAGCAGCGCCACAGGGTGGAACGAGCAGTACTTC.

The genes are TRBV20-1 and TRBJ2-3; D could derive from TRBD1 or TRBD2 (6 bases each). V lost 6 bases and J lost 4, with 17 bases in between. This CDR3 is 14 amino acids long. Germline loops: CDR1 DFQATT, CDR2 SNEGSKA (reference sequence). The CDR3 DNA follows: TGCAGTGCCCGGGGGCCGATGGCCGCAGATACGCAGTATTTT. Its translation is CSARGPMAADTQYF.

This clonotype was recorded a few times. The genes are TRBV7-2 and TRBJ1-5; unclear D gene. The CDR3 sequence is 13 residues long. Germline CDR1 reads SGHTA; CDR2 reads FQGNSA. V was shortened by 2 bases and J by 6 bases, with 8 bases between the two germline ends. CDR3 sequence: CASSLKQAQPQHF. The CDR3, as DNA: TGTGCCAGCAGCTTAAAACAAGCTCAGCCCCAGCATTTT.

This rearrangement joins TRBV14 to TRBJ2-1; TRBD1 aligns across 7 bases. Losses at the gene ends were 1 base for V and 15 bases for J; bases not matched to a gene: 9. CDR3 length: 13 residues. The germline V gene encodes CDR1 SGHDN and CDR2 FVKESK. Here the CDR3 reads CASSQGTGTAMFF. For the CDR3, the DNA is TGTGCCAGCAGCCAAGGAACCGGGACAGCAATGTTCTTC.

As to this clonotype: A clone one base away is much larger, so this may be a read error. The chain employs TRBV4-2 and TRBJ2-3; D could derive from TRBD1 or TRBD2 (5 bases each). V was trimmed by 4 bases and J by 6 bases, leaving 20 bases between them. Germline lookup yields CDR1 LGHNA and CDR2 YNFKEQ. This CDR3 has 16 residues. The CDR3 is CASSPEVMGRDDTQYF. The CDR3 DNA reads as TGTGCCAGCAGCCCGGAGGTCATGGGTAGGGACGATACGCAGTATTTT.

The V call is TRBV27, the J call TRBJ1-6; D might be TRBD1 (5 bases). This CDR3 is 15 amino acids long. Looked up from germline, CDR1 is MNHEY and CDR2 is SMNVEV (reference sequence). With 6 bases removed from V and 7 bases from J, the gap between germline ends came to 16 bases. Written as DNA, the CDR3 is TGTGCCAGCAGGCCGCCAGGGCAATACAATTCACCCCTCCACTTT. This sequence encodes CASRPPGQYNSPLHF.

This clonotype was detected only a few times. The chain has TRBV2 and TRBJ2-2; 7 nucleotides match TRBD1. With V trimmed by 5 bases and J by 0 bases, 3 bases remained unmatched. Germline CDR1 SNHLY, CDR2 FYNNEI. The CDR3 spans 15 residues. CDR3 sequence: CASSQGQTNTGELFF. The DNA for the CDR3 is TGTGCCAGCAGTCAGGGACAGACGAACACCGGGGAGCTGTTTTTT.